This T cell receptor beta chain was retrieved from a study of cytomegalovirus exposure and HLA in healthy donors. This clone was detected a few times. Germline values: CDR1 WNHNN, CDR2 SYGVQD (reference sequence). The length of the CDR3 is 16 residues. Trimming stripped 3 bases from V and 7 bases from J, with 19 bases between. Both 60 Vbeta primers and 13 Jbeta primers went into the PCR. Generated by immunoSEQ multiplex PCR, the TCRdb table keeps only in-frame clones and is missing some. Among tens of thousands of clones listed, around 80% were seen once. The J gene is TRBJ1-5, the V gene TRBV10-1; D gene ambiguous. The TCR was taken from a young man in good health and CMV-seronegative. The sequencing sample was made of PBMCs. The CDR3 protein is CASSELPGDHKQPQHF. DNA of the CDR3: TGCGCCAGCAGTGAACTCCCGGGAGATCACAAGCAGCCCCAGCATTTT.